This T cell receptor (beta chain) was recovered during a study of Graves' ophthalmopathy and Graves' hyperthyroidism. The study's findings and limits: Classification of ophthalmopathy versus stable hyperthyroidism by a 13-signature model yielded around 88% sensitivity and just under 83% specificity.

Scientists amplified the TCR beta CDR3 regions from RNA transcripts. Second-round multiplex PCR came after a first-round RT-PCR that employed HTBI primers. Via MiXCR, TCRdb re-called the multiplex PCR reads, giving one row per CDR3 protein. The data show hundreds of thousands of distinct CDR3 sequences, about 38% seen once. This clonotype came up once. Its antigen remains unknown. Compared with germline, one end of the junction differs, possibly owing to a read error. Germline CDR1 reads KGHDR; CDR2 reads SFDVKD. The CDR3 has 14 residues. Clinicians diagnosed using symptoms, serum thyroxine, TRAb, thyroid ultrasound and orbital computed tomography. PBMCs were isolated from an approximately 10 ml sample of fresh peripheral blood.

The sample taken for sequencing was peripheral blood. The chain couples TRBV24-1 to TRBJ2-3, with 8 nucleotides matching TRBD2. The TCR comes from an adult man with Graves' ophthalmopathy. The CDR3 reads CATSDRTSTDTQCF. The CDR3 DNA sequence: TGTGCCACCAGTGACCGGACTAGCACAGATACGCAGTGTTTT.